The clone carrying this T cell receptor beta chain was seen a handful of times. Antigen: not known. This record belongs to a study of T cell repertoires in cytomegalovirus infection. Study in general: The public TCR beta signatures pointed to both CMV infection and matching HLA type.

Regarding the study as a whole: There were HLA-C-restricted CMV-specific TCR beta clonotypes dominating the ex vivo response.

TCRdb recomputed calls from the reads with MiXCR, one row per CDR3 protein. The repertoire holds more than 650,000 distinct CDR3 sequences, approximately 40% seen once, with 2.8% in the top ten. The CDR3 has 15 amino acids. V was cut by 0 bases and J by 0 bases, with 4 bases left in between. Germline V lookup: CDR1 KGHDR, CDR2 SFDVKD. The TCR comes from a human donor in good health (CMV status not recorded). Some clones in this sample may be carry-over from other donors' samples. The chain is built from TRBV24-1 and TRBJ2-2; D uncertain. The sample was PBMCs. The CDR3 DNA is TGTGCCACCAGTGATTTGGTATCGAACACCGGGGAGCTGTTTTTT. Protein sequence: CATSDLVSNTGELFF.